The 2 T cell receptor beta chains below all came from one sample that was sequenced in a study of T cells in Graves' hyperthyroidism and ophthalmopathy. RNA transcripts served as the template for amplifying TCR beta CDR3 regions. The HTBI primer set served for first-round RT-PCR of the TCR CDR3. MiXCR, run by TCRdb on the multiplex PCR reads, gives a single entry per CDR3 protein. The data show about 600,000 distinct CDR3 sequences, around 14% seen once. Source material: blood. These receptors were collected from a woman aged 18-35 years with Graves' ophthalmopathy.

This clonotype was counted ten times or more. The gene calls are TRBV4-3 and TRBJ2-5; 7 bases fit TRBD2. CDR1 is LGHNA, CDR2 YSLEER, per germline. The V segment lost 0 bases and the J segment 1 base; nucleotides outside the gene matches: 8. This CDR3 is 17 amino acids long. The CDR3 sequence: CASSQDIGGGPQETQYF. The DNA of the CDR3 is TGCGCCAGCAGCCAAGATATCGGGGGAGGGCCCCAAGAGACCCAGTACTTC.

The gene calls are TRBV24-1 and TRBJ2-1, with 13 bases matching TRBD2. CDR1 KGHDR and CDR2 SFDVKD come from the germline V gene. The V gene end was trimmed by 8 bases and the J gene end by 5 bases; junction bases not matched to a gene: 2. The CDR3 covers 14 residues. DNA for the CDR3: TGTGCCACCATGACTAGCGGGAGGAACAATGAGCAGTTCTTC. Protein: CATMTSGRNNEQFF.